This TCR beta chain was captured in a study of T-cell memory formation after mild COVID-19. Using its own MiXCR run on the 5' RACE reads, TCRdb lists one record per CDR3 protein. Among under 450,000 distinct CDR3 sequences, around 20% were seen once, and the ten largest hold 20% to 25%. V was trimmed by 3 bases and J by 4 bases, leaving 9 bases between them. Germline-derived CDR1 and CDR2 are LNHDA and SQIVND (reference sequence). The CDR3 is 13 residues long. The specimen sequenced was PBMCs or a T cell subset sorted from them (not recorded which). This TCR derives from a man younger than 35 who had mild COVID-19 (a few samples of this study predate the infection). Cell type and time point are not known. The rearrangement links TRBV19 to TRBJ1-1; TRBD1 might be the D (5 bases). The CDR3 region has the DNA TGTGCCAGTAGTATGTGGGGCGGCACTGAAGCTTTCTTT. Encoded protein: CASSMWGGTEAFF.